Listed here is a single T cell receptor beta chain. This entry belongs to a study of technical replicates of blood from a few donors. The data were produced by immunoSEQ multiplex PCR, yet TCRdb's version contains in-frame clones alone and is incomplete. The repertoire holds under 90,000 clones, 90% to 98% seen once, with under 0.2% in the top ten. The sequencing input was T cells isolated from PBMCs. The TCR sequence derives from a human donor in good health.

CDR3 nucleotide sequence: TGCGCCAGCAGTGGAGGACAGCCCAATCAGCCCCAGCATTTT. Its protein is CASSGGQPNQPQHF. V usage is TRBV10-1 and J usage is TRBJ1-5, with D perhaps TRBD1 (6 bases). Germline values: CDR1 WNHNN, CDR2 SYGVQD (reference sequence). This CDR3 is built from 14 residues. The V end was cut by 4 bases, the J end by 3 bases, with 10 bases between.